Here is one TCR beta chain with its context. TCRdb keeps only in-frame clones here, not all; method: immunoSEQ multiplex PCR. The table includes about 190,000 clones, 80% to 85% detected once. The sample comes from a study of blood T cell repertoires in COVID-19. The V segment lost 1 base and the J segment 8 bases; nucleotides outside the gene matches: 10. The V gene's germline CDR1 is MGHRA and CDR2 YSYEKL. The CDR3 length is 16 residues. The rearrangement uses TRBV4-1 and TRBJ2-1; 8 bases match TRBD2. Sequencing was performed on peripheral blood. The TCR was taken from a middle-aged woman with acute or convalescent COVID-19. Here the CDR3 DNA reads TGCGCCAGCAGCCAAGTATCCGGGGGGGCGCTTGATGAGCAGTTCTTC. Translation: CASSQVSGGALDEQFF.